This entry describes one T cell receptor beta chain. TCRdb's table, derived via immunoSEQ multiplex PCR, lists solely in-frame clones and lacks some. The repertoire holds 100,000 to 150,000 clones, with over 75% as singletons. These data belong to a study of blood T cell repertoires in COVID-19. The sequenced material came from peripheral blood. This TCR derives from a middle-aged man with active or convalescent COVID-19.

The CDR3 DNA reads as TGTGCCAGCAGTTACTCGGGGGGGACAGGGGATGGCTACACCTTC. Encoded protein: CASSYSGGTGDGYTF. V usage is TRBV6-5 and J usage is TRBJ1-2; 10 bases fit TRBD1. CDR3 size: 15 residues. Germline-derived CDR1 and CDR2 are MNHEY and SVGAGI. V shed 0 bases and J 6 bases; nucleotides not matched to a gene: 4.